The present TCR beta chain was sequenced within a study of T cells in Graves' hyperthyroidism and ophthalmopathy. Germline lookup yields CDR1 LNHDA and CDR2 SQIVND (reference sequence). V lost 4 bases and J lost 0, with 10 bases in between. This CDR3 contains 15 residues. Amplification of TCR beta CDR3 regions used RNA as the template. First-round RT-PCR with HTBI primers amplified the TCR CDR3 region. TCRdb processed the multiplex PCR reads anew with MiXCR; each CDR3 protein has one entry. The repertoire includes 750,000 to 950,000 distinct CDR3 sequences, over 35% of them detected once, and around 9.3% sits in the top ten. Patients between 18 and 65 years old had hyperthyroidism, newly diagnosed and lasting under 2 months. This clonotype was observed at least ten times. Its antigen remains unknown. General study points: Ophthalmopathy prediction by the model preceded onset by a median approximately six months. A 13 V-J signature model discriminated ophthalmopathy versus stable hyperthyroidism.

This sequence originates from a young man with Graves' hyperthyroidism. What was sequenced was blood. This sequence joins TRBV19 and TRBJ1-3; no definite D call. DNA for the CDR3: TGTGCCAGTAGTACGGGAGTACACTCTGGAAACACCATATATTTT. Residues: CASSTGVHSGNTIYF.